Below, 22 T cell receptor beta chains from the same sample are listed, as sequenced in a study of CD8 T cells in ankylosing spondylitis. Using its own MiXCR run on the 5' RACE reads, TCRdb lists one record per CDR3 protein. This table holds hundreds of thousands of distinct CDR3 sequences, 25% to 30% found once. The sequenced sample consisted of blood, either unsorted or a sorted T cell fraction (not recorded which). These receptors all come from a male donor with ankylosing spondylitis or in good health (not recorded which).

This clonotype has ten or more counts. One end of the junction does not line up with germline, which may come from a read error. The chain couples TRBV12-3 or TRBV12-4 to TRBJ2-3; TRBD2 agrees at 10 bases. This CDR3 has 15 amino acids. The CDR3: CASSLAGERADTQYF. CDR3 bases: TGTGCCAGCAGTCTAGCGGGAGAGAGGGCAGATACGCAGTATTTT.

This clonotype was seen just once. This sequence joins TRBV9 and TRBJ2-5; TRBD1 aligns across 8 bases. The CDR3 spans 15 residues. J was trimmed by 2 bases and V by 2 bases; bases with no gene match: 5. CDR1 is SGDLS and CDR2 is YYNGEE in the germline V gene. In nucleotides, the CDR3 is TGTGCCAGCAGCGTCTCGGGACAGGAACAAGAGACCCAGTACTTC. Amino acids: CASSVSGQEQETQYF.

Ten or more counts support this clonotype. This rearrangement joins TRBV2 to TRBJ1-4, with D hard to call. Germline-derived CDR1 and CDR2 are SNHLY and FYNNEI. V was trimmed by 7 bases and J by 2 bases, leaving 14 bases between them. The CDR3 has 15 residues. CDR3 in amino acids: CASIKAGLTNEKLFF. In DNA, the CDR3 is TGTGCCAGCATCAAGGCTGGTTTGACTAATGAAAAACTGTTTTTT.

There are many counts of this clonotype. The chain combines TRBV13 with TRBJ2-7; 15 nucleotides agree with TRBD2. This CDR3 is 19 amino acids long. In germline, CDR1 is PRHDT, CDR2 FYEKMQ (reference sequence). Trimming removed 2 bases from V and 0 bases from J; junction bases left unmatched: 8. In nucleotides, the CDR3 is TGTGCCAGCAGCTTAACCTCCGGGACTAGCGGGAGGATCTCCTACGAGCAGTACTTC. Its protein product is CASSLTSGTSGRISYEQYF.

In its sample, this clonotype was seen a few times. The J gene is TRBJ2-1, the V gene TRBV20-1; D may match TRBD1 or TRBD2 (5 bases each). CDR3 length: 14 amino acids. Germline CDR1 DFQATT, CDR2 SNEGSKA (reference sequence). Trimming shortened V by 4 bases and J by 5 bases, and 15 bases separated the two germline ends. CDR3 amino acids: CSAISGTADNEQFF. In nucleotides, the CDR3 is TGCAGTGCTATTTCCGGGACGGCCGACAATGAGCAGTTCTTC.

This clonotype has at least ten counts. Relative to the germline gene, one junction end is altered; a read error may explain this. The CDR3 DNA sequence: TGTGCCAGCAGCCTCGGGGGGGCGGAGAGCTTC. Protein: CASSLGGAESF. This chain links TRBV12-3 or TRBV12-4 with TRBJ2-7, with 8 bases identical to TRBD2. CDR3 length: 11 amino acids.

This clonotype was seen many times. This chain connects TRBV20-1 to TRBJ2-7; the D call may be TRBD1 or TRBD2 (5 bases each). The length of the CDR3 is 13 residues. Trimming left V 6 bases short and J 8 bases short, with 20 bases between. The germline gives CDR1 DFQATT, CDR2 SNEGSKA (reference sequence). CDR3 sequence reads: CSADRDEVRKQYF. The CDR3 DNA sequence: TGCAGTGCAGATCGGGACGAAGTACGCAAGCAGTACTTC.

This clonotype occurred many times. V gene TRBV5-1 combines with J gene TRBJ2-1; 9 positions match TRBD1. This CDR3 comprises 15 residues. V lost 0 bases and J lost 8; bases outside the gene matches: 6. From germline, CDR1 is SGHRS and CDR2 YFSETQ. The CDR3 loop is CASSLAGQGSYEQFF. Here the CDR3 DNA reads TGCGCCAGCAGCTTGGCCGGACAGGGGAGTTATGAGCAGTTCTTC. The full variable domain, in which reference TRBV5-1 and TRBJ2-1 provide the parts outside the CDR3, is KAGVTQTPRYLIKTRGQQVTLSCSPISGHRSVSWYQQTPGQGLQFLFEYFSETQRNKGNFPGRFSGRQFSNSRSEMNVSTLELGDSALYLCASSLAGQGSYEQFFGPGTRLTVL.

This clonotype was recorded many times. The genes are TRBV3-1 and TRBJ2-5, with D unclear. The CDR3 totals 15 residues. CDR1 LGHDT and CDR2 YNNKEL come from the germline V gene (reference sequence). V lost 2 bases and J lost 4, with 14 bases in between. CDR3 protein: CASSQSVGKGETQYF. CDR3 nucleotides: TGTGCCAGCAGCCAATCTGTTGGGAAAGGAGAGACCCAGTACTTC.

J is TRBJ2-7 and V is TRBV5-6; D gene unclear. The CDR3 consists of 14 residues. Germline CDR1 reads SGHDT; CDR2 reads YYEEEE. Trimming took 3 bases from V and 6 from J, leaving 16 bases between them. The CDR3 DNA follows: TGTGCCAGCAGCTGGGGTTACGGACCTAGCGAGCAGTACTTC. Protein product: CASSWGYGPSEQYF.

V is TRBV20-1 and J is TRBJ2-1, with D perhaps being TRBD1 or TRBD2 (5 bases each). V lost 0 bases and J lost 0, with 12 bases in between. Per germline, CDR1 DFQATT and CDR2 SNEGSKA (reference sequence). This CDR3 spans 16 amino acids. The CDR3 is CSARDGSGRSYNEQFF. CDR3 DNA: TGCAGTGCTAGAGATGGGTCGGGACGCTCCTACAATGAGCAGTTCTTC.

The sample holds many counts of this clonotype. The rearrangement joins TRBV20-1 to TRBJ2-4, with D unresolved. The germline gives CDR1 DFQATT, CDR2 SNEGSKA (reference sequence). The CDR3 extends over 16 amino acids. V gave up 4 bases and J gave up 0 bases, with 16 bases separating them. The CDR3 DNA sequence: TGCAGTGCTACCAACGTTGTGGAGACAGCCAAAAACATTCAGTACTTC. This translates into CSATNVVETAKNIQYF.

This clonotype was detected only once. Being one base from a much bigger clone, this may be a read error. The chain uses TRBV11-2 and TRBJ1-2; tentative D call: TRBD1 (5 bases). CDR3 length equals 17 residues. Trimming left V 0 bases short and J 7 bases short, with 21 bases between. Germline CDR1 is SGHAT and CDR2 is FQNNGV. CDR3 sequence (DNA): TGTGCCAGCAGCTTAGAGGAGAGGGGCCCTGTGGGGCCTGGCTACACCTTC. It is translated as CASSLEERGPVGPGYTF.

This sequence joins TRBV20-1 and TRBJ1-5; D possibly corresponds to TRBD1 (6 bases). Per the germline V gene, CDR1 is DFQATT and CDR2 is SNEGSKA (reference sequence). This CDR3 spans 13 amino acids. V lost 4 bases, J lost 7 bases, and 14 bases lay in between. As DNA, the CDR3 is TGCAGTGCTAAAAAACAGGGTGGGCAGCCCCAGCATTTT. Translated, it gives CSAKKQGGQPQHF.

The chain employs TRBV18 and TRBJ2-5; 7 positions agree with TRBD1. The CDR3 consists of 15 residues. CDR1 and CDR2 from the germline V gene are KGHSH and LQKENI. The V and J ends lost 2 bases and 3 bases, in that order; junction bases with no gene match: 6. CDR3 protein: CASSPYGTAKETQYF. CDR3 in DNA: TGTGCCAGCTCACCATATGGGACAGCAAAAGAGACCCAGTACTTC.

This clonotype was seen only once. V and J are TRBV20-1 and TRBJ1-2; the D is unclear. From germline, CDR1 is DFQATT and CDR2 SNEGSKA (reference sequence). Trimming cost V 1 base and J 4 bases, with 7 bases left between them. This CDR3 spans 12 amino acids. CDR3 nucleotide sequence: TGCAGTGCTAGAGCAGGCCTCTATGGCTACACCTTC. Its translation: CSARAGLYGYTF.

This clonotype was observed many times. The chain recombines TRBV5-1 with TRBJ1-1; the D gene is possibly TRBD1 (5 bases). Germline V gene sequence: CDR1 SGHRS, CDR2 YFSETQ. V was clipped by 0 bases and J by 0 bases, with 9 bases between them. The CDR3 has 15 residues. CDR3 amino acids: CASSLGETVNTEAFF. In DNA, the CDR3 is TGCGCCAGCAGCTTGGGTGAGACAGTGAACACTGAAGCTTTCTTT.

V usage is TRBV10-3 and J usage is TRBJ2-1, with 14 positions matching TRBD2. Germline CDR1 ENHRY, CDR2 SYGVKD. The CDR3 consists of 14 residues. The V and J ends lost 5 bases and 9 bases, in that order; junction bases with no gene match: 3. The DNA for the CDR3 is TGTGCCATCAGTCGACTAGCGGGAGGGGCTGAGCAGTTCTTC. The encoded protein is CAISRLAGGAEQFF.

The rearrangement joins TRBV18 to TRBJ2-3, with D hard to call. Germline CDR1 reads KGHSH; CDR2 reads LQKENI. The CDR3 has 13 residues. Trimming left V 1 base short and J 2 bases short, with 4 bases between. In DNA, the CDR3 is TGTGCCAGCTCACCACACCACACAGATACGCAGTATTTT. Amino acids: CASSPHHTDTQYF. The full variable domain, in which reference TRBV18 and TRBJ2-3 provide the parts outside the CDR3, is NAGVMQNPRHLVRRRGQEARLRCSPMKGHSHVYWYRQLPEEGLKFMVYLQKENIIDESGMPKERFSAEFPKEGPSILRIQQVVRGDSAAYFCASSPHHTDTQYFGPGTRLTVL.

This clonotype was seen ten or more times. This rearrangement joins TRBV4-2 to TRBJ2-7; D possibly corresponds to TRBD1 (5 bases). CDR3 length equals 13 residues. V was shortened by 2 bases and J by 2 bases, with 7 bases between the two germline ends. Germline CDR1 LGHNA, CDR2 YNFKEQ. The CDR3 nucleotides read TGTGCCAGCAGCCAACAGGGCCCCTACGAGCAGTACTTC. The encoded protein is CASSQQGPYEQYF.

This clonotype was picked up a small number of times. The V gene is TRBV4-2, the J gene TRBJ2-2, with 11 bases lining up with TRBD2. Germline lookup yields CDR1 LGHNA and CDR2 YNFKEQ. Trimming removed 5 bases from V and 5 bases from J; junction bases left unmatched: 10. CDR3 length: 17 residues. The CDR3 region has the DNA TGTGCCAGCAGCGCTGGACTAGCGGGCACGGGGACCGGGGAGCTGTTTTTT. Its translation is CASSAGLAGTGTGELFF.

A few counts support this clonotype. The V call is TRBV7-6, the J call TRBJ1-2; no definite D call. Germline V gene sequence: CDR1 SGHVS, CDR2 FNYEAQ. V lost 1 base and J 4 bases, leaving 4 bases between the germline ends. This CDR3 is built from 12 residues. CDR3 residues: CASSLDSYGYTF. The CDR3 bases are TGTGCCAGCAGCTTAGACAGCTATGGCTACACCTTC.